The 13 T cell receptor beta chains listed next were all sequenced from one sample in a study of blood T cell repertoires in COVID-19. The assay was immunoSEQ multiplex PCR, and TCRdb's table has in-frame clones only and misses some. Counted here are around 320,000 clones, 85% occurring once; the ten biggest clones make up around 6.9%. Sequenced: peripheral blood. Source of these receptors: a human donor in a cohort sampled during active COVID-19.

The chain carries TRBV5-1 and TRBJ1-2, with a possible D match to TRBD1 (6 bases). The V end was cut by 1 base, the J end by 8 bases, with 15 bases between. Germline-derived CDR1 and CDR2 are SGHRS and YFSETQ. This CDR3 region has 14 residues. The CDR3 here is CASSLTGPLRGYTF. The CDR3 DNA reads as TGCGCCAGCAGCTTGACAGGGCCCCTGAGAGGCTACACCTTC.

Here the CDR3 reads CASSSGHLGYTEAFF. CDR3 DNA: TGTGCCAGCAGTTCTGGACACCTTGGGTACACTGAAGCTTTCTTT. V and J are TRBV7-9 and TRBJ1-1; D possibly corresponds to TRBD1 (5 bases). This CDR3 comprises 15 residues. In germline, CDR1 is SEHNR, CDR2 FQNEAQ (reference sequence). The V and J ends lost 6 bases and 3 bases respectively, with 17 bases between them. Variable domain in full (rest from reference TRBV7-9 and TRBJ1-1): DTGVSQNPRHKITKRGQNVTFRCDPISEHNRLYWYRQTLGQGPEFLTYFQNEAQLEKSRLLSDRFSAERPKGSFSTLEIQRTEQGDSAMYLCASSSGHLGYTEAFFGQGTRLTVV.

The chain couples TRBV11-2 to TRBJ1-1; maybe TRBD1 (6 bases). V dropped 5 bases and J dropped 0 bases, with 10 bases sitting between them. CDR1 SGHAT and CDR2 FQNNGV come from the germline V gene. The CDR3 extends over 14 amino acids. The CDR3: CASSPDRLNTEAFF. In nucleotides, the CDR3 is TGTGCCAGCAGCCCGGACAGATTGAACACTGAAGCTTTCTTT.

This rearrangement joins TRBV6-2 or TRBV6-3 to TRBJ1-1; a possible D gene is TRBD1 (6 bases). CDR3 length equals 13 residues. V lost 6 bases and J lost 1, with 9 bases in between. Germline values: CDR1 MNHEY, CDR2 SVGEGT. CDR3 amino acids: CASSSQGNTEAFF. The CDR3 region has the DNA TGTGCCAGCAGCTCACAGGGGAACACTGAAGCTTTCTTT.

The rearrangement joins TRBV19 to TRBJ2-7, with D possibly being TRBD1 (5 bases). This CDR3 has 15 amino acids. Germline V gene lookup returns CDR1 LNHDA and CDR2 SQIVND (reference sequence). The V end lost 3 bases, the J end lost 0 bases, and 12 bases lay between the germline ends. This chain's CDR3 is CASSMGHSSSYEQYF. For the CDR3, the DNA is TGTGCCAGTAGTATGGGGCACTCCAGCTCCTACGAGCAGTACTTC. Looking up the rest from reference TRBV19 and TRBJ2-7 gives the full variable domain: DGGITQSPKYLFRKEGQNVTLSCEQNLNHDAMYWYRQDPGQGLRLIYYSQIVNDFQKGDIAEGYSVSREKKESFPLTVTSAQKNPTAFYLCASSMGHSSSYEQYFGPGTRLTVT.

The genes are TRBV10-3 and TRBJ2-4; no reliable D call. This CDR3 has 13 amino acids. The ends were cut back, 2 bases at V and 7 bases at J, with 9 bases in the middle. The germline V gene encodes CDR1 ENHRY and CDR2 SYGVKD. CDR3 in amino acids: CAISEVQSNIQYF. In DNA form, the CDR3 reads TGTGCCATCAGTGAGGTACAGTCCAACATTCAGTACTTC.

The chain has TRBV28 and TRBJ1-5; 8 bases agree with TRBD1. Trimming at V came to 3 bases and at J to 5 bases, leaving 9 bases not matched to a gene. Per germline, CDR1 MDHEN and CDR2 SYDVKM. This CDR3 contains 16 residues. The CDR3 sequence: CASSFGSRGLDQPQHF. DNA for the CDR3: TGTGCCAGCAGTTTTGGATCCAGGGGGCTCGATCAGCCCCAGCATTTT.

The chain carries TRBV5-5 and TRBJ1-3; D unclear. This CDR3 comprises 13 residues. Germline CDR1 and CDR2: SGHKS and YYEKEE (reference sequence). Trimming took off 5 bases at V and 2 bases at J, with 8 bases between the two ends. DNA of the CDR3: TGTGCCAGCAGTCGGGGAGCTGGAAACACCATATATTTT. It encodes CASSRGAGNTIYF.

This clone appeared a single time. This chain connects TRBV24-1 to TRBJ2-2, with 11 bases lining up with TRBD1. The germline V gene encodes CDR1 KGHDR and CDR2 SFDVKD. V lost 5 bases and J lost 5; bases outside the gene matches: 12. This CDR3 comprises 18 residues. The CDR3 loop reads CATSGKTGTGGLTGELFF. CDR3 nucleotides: TGTGCCACCAGTGGAAAAACCGGGACAGGGGGATTAACCGGGGAGCTGTTTTTT.

The CDR3 spells CASSIQTTGSTEAFF. The CDR3 DNA reads as TGTGCCAGTAGTATTCAGACAACAGGGAGCACTGAAGCTTTCTTT. This chain uses TRBV19 with TRBJ1-1; the D gene is possibly TRBD1 (6 bases). V shed 3 bases and J shed 4 bases, with 15 bases lying between them. The CDR3 contains 15 residues. Germline-derived CDR1 and CDR2 are LNHDA and SQIVND (reference sequence).

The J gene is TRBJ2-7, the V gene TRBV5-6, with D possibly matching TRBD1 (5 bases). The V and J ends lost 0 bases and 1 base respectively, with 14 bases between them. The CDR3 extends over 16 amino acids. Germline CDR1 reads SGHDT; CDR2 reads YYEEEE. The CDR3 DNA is TGTGCCAGCAGCTTGGTGGAAGGGGTGGAGTCCTACGAGCAGTACTTC. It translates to CASSLVEGVESYEQYF.

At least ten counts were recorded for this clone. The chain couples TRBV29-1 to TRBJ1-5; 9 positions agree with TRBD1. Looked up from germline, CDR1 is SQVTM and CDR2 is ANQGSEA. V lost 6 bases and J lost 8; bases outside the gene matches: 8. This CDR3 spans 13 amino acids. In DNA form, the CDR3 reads TGCAGCGTGGGAGACAGGGGGAGTAAGCCCCAGCATTTT. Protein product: CSVGDRGSKPQHF.

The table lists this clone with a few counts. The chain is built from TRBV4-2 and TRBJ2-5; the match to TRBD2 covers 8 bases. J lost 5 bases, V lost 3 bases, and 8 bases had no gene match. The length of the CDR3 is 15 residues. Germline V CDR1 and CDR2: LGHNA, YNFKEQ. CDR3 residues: CASSQAGGVGETQYF. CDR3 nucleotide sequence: TGTGCCAGCAGCCAGGCGGGGGGAGTTGGGGAGACCCAGTACTTC.